These 15 T cell receptor beta chains came from one sample sequenced in a study of PD-L1 blockade in urothelial cancer. Specified time point: pretreatment peripheral blood. Produced via immunoSEQ multiplex PCR; TCRdb's table is partial and in-frame only. The sample has 48,000 or so clones, around 90% seen once. The sample consisted of PBMCs, taken around atezolizumab (anti-PD-L1) treatment. The receptors were gathered from a woman in her sixties or seventies with urothelial cancer.

The V and J genes are TRBV7-2 and TRBJ2-7; 11 bases align to TRBD2. This CDR3 comprises 15 residues. V lost 5 bases to trimming and J lost 2 bases; unmatched junction nucleotides: 5. Germline loops: CDR1 SGHTA, CDR2 FQGNSA. As DNA, the CDR3 is TGTGCCAGCAGCCCCACTAGCGGGGGAACCTACGAGCAGTACTTC. This sequence encodes CASSPTSGGTYEQYF.

The chain carries TRBV11-2 and TRBJ2-3, with 9 bases matching TRBD2. Germline CDR1 is SGHAT and CDR2 is FQNNGV. V dropped 4 bases and J dropped 5; count of bases not matched to a gene: 4. The CDR3 is made up of 14 amino acids. In nucleotides, the CDR3 is TGTGCCAGCAGCTCTAGCGGGGATGGAGATACGCAGTATTTT. It translates to CASSSSGDGDTQYF. The complete variable domain, with remaining parts taken from reference TRBV11-2 and TRBJ2-3, reads EAGVAQSPRYKIIEKRQSVAFWCNPISGHATLYWYQQILGQGPKLLIQFQNNGVVDDSQLPKDRFSAERLKGVDSTLKIQPAKLEDSAVYLCASSSSGDGDTQYFGPGTRLTVL.

V usage is TRBV27 and J usage is TRBJ2-1, with D tentatively TRBD2 (6 bases). Trimming removed 6 bases at V and 2 bases at J, with 17 bases between. The CDR3 consists of 16 residues. Germline V lookup: CDR1 MNHEY, CDR2 SMNVEV (reference sequence). The CDR3 protein is CASSQRLSGTYNEQFF. As DNA, the CDR3 is TGTGCCAGCAGCCAAAGACTTAGCGGAACCTACAATGAGCAGTTCTTC.

This sequence joins TRBV7-2 and TRBJ1-3; D ambiguous. CDR3 size: 15 residues. V shed 1 base and J shed 4 bases, with 11 bases lying between them. Germline V gene lookup returns CDR1 SGHTA and CDR2 FQGNSA. Here the CDR3 DNA reads TGTGCCAGCAGCTTAGACCAGGCGAACGGAAACACCATATATTTT. Its translation: CASSLDQANGNTIYF. Filled out from reference TRBV7-2 and TRBJ1-3, the complete variable domain reads GAGVSQSPSNKVTEKGKDVELRCDPISGHTALYWYRQSLGQGLEFLIYFQGNSAPDKSGLPSDRFSAERTGGSVSTLTIQRTQQEDSAVYLCASSLDQANGNTIYFGEGSWLTVV.

The chain couples TRBV10-3 to TRBJ2-3; a weak D match, TRBD2 (7 bases). Germline V gives CDR1 ENHRY, CDR2 SYGVKD. V was cut by 6 bases and J by 6 bases, with 19 bases left in between. The CDR3 loop spans 15 amino acids. The CDR3 bases are TGTGCCATCAGACAAAGCGGGACACGGAGGGATACGCAGTATTTT. This codes for CAIRQSGTRRDTQYF.

The chain carries TRBV10-3 and TRBJ2-7; tentative D call: TRBD1 (7 bases). Trimming pared 6 bases from V and 6 bases from J, leaving 18 bases between. Per the germline V gene, CDR1 is ENHRY and CDR2 is SYGVKD. The CDR3 length is 14 residues. CDR3 sequence (DNA): TGTGCCATCAGCATAGCAGGGGGAGGTGGCGAGCAGTACTTC. Translated, it gives CAISIAGGGGEQYF.

The chain employs TRBV4-1 and TRBJ2-3, with no clear D. Germline V gives CDR1 MGHRA, CDR2 YSYEKL. With 1 base removed from V and 4 bases from J, the gap between germline ends came to 9 bases. This CDR3 spans 14 amino acids. The CDR3 coding sequence is TGCGCCAGCAGCCAAGTTATCGGGTCAGATACGCAGTATTTT. It codes for CASSQVIGSDTQYF.

The chain joins TRBV5-6 to TRBJ2-1; 8 bases map to TRBD2. This CDR3 comprises 12 residues. Trimming removed 2 bases from V and 12 bases from J; junction bases left unmatched: 4. Germline CDR1 is SGHDT and CDR2 is YYEEEE. The CDR3 protein is CASSFGTSGQFF. In DNA form, the CDR3 reads TGTGCCAGCAGCTTTGGGACTAGTGGGCAGTTCTTC.

The chain joins TRBV19 to TRBJ2-3; TRBD1 matches 7 bases. Germline V gene lookup returns CDR1 LNHDA and CDR2 SQIVND (reference sequence). The length of the CDR3 is 15 residues. V shed 3 bases, J shed 5 bases, and the junction held 8 bases outside the gene matches. CDR3 nucleotides: TGTGCCAGTAGTATCGGGACAGCTCCGGGAGATACGCAGTATTTT. Protein: CASSIGTAPGDTQYF.

The rearrangement links TRBV20-1 to TRBJ2-1; TRBD1 is a possible D gene (5 bases). The CDR3 has 11 residues. Germline V lookup: CDR1 DFQATT, CDR2 SNEGSKA (reference sequence). V lost 7 bases and J lost 12, with 16 bases in between. CDR3 sequence reads: CSEELPTGQFF. The CDR3 bases are TGCAGTGAGGAGTTACCTACAGGGCAGTTCTTC.

The genes are TRBV25-1 and TRBJ2-5; TRBD1 agrees at 12 bases. Trimming removed 2 bases from V and 5 bases from J; junction bases left unmatched: 9. Per germline, CDR1 MGHDK and CDR2 SYGVNS. The CDR3 covers 17 residues. In DNA form, the CDR3 reads TGTGCCAGCAGTGAAATCAGGGGGACAGGGGGCGGGGAGACCCAGTACTTC. Amino acid sequence: CASSEIRGTGGGETQYF.

The chain is built from TRBV5-1 and TRBJ2-1, with 8 bases matching TRBD2. Looked up from germline, CDR1 is SGHRS and CDR2 is YFSETQ. With 0 bases clipped from V and 7 bases from J, the junction kept 6 bases outside the gene matches. The CDR3 has 15 amino acids. Written as DNA, the CDR3 is TGCGCCAGCAGCTTGGACGGGGGGGAGGGAAATGAGCAGTTCTTC. Residues: CASSLDGGEGNEQFF. The full variable domain, completed using reference TRBV5-1 and TRBJ2-1, is KAGVTQTPRYLIKTRGQQVTLSCSPISGHRSVSWYQQTPGQGLQFLFEYFSETQRNKGNFPGRFSGRQFSNSRSEMNVSTLELGDSALYLCASSLDGGEGNEQFFGPGTRLTVL.

The rearrangement uses TRBV4-3 and TRBJ2-1, with 11 bases matching TRBD2. Germline assignment: CDR1 LGHNA and CDR2 YSLEER. With V trimmed by 3 bases and J by 0 bases, 7 bases remained unmatched. The CDR3 sequence is 18 residues long. CDR3 region: CASSQVLGLADSYNEQFF. For the CDR3, the DNA is TGCGCCAGCAGCCAGGTTTTGGGACTAGCGGACTCCTACAATGAGCAGTTCTTC.

The chain has TRBV19 and TRBJ2-1; a possible D gene is TRBD1 (6 bases). The V end was cut by 3 bases, the J end by 3 bases, with 9 bases between. The CDR3 is 14 residues long. CDR1 and CDR2 (germline): LNHDA, SQIVND (reference sequence). The CDR3 DNA is TGTGCCAGTAGTATTTCAGGGGTCTACAATGAGCAGTTCTTC. Protein sequence: CASSISGVYNEQFF.

The chain has TRBV6-1 and TRBJ2-7; weak D call: TRBD2 (5 bases). Germline CDR1 and CDR2: MNHNS and SASEGT. V was pared by 8 bases and J by 6 bases, with 14 bases between. The CDR3 runs to 12 residues. DNA of the CDR3: TGTGCCAGCTCAGAGGGTTCTCGCGAGCAGTACTTC. Its protein is CASSEGSREQYF.